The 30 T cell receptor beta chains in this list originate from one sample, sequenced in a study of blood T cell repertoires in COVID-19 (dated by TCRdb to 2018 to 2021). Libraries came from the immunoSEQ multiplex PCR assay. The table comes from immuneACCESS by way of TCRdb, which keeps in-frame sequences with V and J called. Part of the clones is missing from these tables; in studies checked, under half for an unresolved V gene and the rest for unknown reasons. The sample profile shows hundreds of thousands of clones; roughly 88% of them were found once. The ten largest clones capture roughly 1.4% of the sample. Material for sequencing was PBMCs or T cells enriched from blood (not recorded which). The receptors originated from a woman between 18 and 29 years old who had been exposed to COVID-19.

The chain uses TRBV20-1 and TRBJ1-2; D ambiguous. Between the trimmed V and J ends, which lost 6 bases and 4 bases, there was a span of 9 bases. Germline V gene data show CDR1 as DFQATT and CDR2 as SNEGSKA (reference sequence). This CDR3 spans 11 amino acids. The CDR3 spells CSALEGYGYTF. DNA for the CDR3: TGCAGTGCCCTAGAGGGCTATGGCTACACCTTC.

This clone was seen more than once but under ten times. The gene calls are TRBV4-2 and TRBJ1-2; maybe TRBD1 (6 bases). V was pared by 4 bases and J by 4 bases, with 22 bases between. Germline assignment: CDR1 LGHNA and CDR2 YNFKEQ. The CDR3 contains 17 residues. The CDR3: CASSRTIGGDGVYGYTF. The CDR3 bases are TGTGCCAGCAGCCGAACCATAGGGGGGGACGGCGTCTATGGCTACACCTTC.

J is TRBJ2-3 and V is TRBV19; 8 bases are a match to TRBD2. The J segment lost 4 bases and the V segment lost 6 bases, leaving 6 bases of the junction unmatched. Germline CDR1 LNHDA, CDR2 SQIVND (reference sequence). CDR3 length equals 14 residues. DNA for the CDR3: TGTGCCAGTAGCCAGACTAGCGAAGCAGATACGCAGTATTTT. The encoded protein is CASSQTSEADTQYF.

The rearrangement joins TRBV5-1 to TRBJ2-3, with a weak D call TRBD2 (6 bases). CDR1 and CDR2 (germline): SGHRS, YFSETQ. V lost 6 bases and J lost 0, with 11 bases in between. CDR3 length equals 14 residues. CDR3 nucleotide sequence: TGCGCCAGCATCGAGGGGACTAGCACAGATACGCAGTATTTT. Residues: CASIEGTSTDTQYF.

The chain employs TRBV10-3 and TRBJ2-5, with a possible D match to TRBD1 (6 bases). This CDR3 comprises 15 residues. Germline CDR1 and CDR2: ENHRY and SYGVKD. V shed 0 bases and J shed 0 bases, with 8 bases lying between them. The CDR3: CAISESGGNQETQYF. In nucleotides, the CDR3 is TGTGCCATCAGTGAGTCTGGGGGCAACCAAGAGACCCAGTACTTC.

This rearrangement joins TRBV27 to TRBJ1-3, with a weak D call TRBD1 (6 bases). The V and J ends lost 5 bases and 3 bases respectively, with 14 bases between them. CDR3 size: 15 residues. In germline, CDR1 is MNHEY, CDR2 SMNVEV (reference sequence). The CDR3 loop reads CASSTDGQFGNTIYF. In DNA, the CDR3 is TGTGCCAGCAGTACTGATGGACAGTTTGGAAACACCATATATTTT.

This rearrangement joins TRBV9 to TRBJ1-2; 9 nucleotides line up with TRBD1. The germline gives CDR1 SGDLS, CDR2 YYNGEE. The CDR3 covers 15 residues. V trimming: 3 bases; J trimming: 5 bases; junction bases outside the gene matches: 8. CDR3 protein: CASSAIQGAQYGYTF. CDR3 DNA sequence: TGTGCCAGCAGCGCAATACAGGGGGCGCAGTATGGCTACACCTTC.

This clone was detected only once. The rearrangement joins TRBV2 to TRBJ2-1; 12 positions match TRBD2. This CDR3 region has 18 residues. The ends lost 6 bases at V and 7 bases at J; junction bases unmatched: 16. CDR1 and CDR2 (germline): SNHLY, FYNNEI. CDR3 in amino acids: CASRTGSLAGGPGNEQFF. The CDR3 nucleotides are TGTGCCAGCAGGACAGGCTCCCTAGCGGGAGGGCCAGGGAATGAGCAGTTCTTC.

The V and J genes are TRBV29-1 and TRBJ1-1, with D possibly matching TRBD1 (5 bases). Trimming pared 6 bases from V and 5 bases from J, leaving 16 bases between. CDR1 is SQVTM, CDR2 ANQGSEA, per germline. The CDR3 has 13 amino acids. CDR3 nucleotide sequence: TGCAGCGTCCTGCTCAGGGTCGGAACTGAAGCTTTCTTT. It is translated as CSVLLRVGTEAFF.

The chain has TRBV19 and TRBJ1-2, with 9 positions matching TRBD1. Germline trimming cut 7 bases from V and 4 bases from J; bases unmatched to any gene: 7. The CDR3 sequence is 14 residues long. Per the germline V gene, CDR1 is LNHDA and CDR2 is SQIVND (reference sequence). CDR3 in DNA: TGTGCCAGTATACAGGGGGCGCAAGGCTATGGCTACACCTTC. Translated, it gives CASIQGAQGYGYTF.

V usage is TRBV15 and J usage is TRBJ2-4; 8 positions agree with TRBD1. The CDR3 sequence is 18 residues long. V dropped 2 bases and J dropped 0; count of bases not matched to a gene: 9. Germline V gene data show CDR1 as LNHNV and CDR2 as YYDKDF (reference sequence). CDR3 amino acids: CATSRTTQGAVAKNIQYF. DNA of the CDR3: TGTGCCACCAGCAGAACAACTCAGGGGGCGGTAGCCAAAAACATTCAGTACTTC.

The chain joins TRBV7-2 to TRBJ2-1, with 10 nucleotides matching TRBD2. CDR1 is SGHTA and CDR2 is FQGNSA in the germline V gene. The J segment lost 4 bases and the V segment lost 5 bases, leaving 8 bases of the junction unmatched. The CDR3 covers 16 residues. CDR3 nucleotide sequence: TGTGCCAGCAGCCCAGCCGGGACTAGCGTGTACAATGAGCAGTTCTTC. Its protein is CASSPAGTSVYNEQFF.

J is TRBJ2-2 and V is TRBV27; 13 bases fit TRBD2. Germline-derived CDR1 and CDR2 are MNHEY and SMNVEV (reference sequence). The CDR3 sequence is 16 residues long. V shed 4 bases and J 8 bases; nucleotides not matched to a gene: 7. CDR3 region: CASSSGTSGAGGELFF. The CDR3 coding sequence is TGTGCCAGCAGTTCCGGGACTAGCGGGGCTGGGGGGGAGCTGTTTTTT.

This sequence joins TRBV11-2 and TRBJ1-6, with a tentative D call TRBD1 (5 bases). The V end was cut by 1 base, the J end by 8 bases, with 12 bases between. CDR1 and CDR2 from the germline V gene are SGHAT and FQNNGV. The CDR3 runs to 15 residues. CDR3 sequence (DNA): TGTGCCAGCAGCTTAGCTCCAGGGAGGGATTCACCCCTCCACTTT. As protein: CASSLAPGRDSPLHF.

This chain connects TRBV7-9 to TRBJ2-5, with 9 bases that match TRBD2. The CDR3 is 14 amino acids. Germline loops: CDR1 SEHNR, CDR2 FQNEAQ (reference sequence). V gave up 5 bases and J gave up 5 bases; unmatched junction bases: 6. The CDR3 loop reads CASSALAGHETQYF. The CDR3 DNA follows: TGTGCCAGCAGCGCGCTAGCGGGGCACGAGACCCAGTACTTC.

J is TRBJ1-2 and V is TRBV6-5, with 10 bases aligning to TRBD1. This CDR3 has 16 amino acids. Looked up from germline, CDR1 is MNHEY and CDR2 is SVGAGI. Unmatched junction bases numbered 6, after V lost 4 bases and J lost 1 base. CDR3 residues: CASSSGTGAINYGYTF. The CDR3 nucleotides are TGTGCCAGCAGTTCCGGGACAGGGGCTATTAACTATGGCTACACCTTC.

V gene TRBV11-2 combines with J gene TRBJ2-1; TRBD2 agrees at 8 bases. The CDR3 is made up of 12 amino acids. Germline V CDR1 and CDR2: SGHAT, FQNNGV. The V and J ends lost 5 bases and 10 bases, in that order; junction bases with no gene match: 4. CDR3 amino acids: CASSPGTREQFF. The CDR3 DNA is TGTGCCAGCAGCCCCGGGACTAGAGAGCAGTTCTTC.

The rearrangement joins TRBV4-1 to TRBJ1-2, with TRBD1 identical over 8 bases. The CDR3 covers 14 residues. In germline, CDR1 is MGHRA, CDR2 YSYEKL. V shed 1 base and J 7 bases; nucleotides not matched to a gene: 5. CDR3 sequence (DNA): TGCGCCAGCAGCCAAGTCCAGGGGGCGGTTGGCTACACCTTC. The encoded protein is CASSQVQGAVGYTF.

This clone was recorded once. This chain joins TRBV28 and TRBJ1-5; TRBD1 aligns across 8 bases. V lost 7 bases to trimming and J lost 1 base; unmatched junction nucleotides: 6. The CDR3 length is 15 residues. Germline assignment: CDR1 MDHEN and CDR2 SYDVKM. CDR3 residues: CASTETGGSNQPQHF. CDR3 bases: TGTGCCAGCACCGAAACAGGGGGGAGCAATCAGCCCCAGCATTTT.

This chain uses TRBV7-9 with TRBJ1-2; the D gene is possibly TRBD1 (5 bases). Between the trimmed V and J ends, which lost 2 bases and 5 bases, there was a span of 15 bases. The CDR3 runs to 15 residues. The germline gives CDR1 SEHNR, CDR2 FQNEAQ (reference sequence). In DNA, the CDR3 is TGTGCCAGCAGCTTAAGACAGCTCCCTATTTATGGCTACACCTTC. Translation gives CASSLRQLPIYGYTF. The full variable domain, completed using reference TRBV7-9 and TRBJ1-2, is DTGVSQNPRHKITKRGQNVTFRCDPISEHNRLYWYRQTLGQGPEFLTYFQNEAQLEKSRLLSDRFSAERPKGSFSTLEIQRTEQGDSAMYLCASSLRQLPIYGYTFGSGTRLTVV.

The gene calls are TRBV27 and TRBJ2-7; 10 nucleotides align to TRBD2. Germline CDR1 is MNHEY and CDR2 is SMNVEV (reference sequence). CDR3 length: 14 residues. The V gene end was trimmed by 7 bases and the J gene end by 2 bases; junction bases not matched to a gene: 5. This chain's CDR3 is CASIPLAGAYEQYF. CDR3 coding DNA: TGTGCCAGCATTCCTCTAGCGGGAGCCTACGAGCAGTACTTC.

In DNA form, the CDR3 reads TGCGCCAGCAGCTTGGTTGGACAGGGGGCTCTCTACGAGCAGTACTTC. It encodes CASSLVGQGALYEQYF. The genes are TRBV5-1 and TRBJ2-7; 11 positions match TRBD1. CDR1 is SGHRS, CDR2 YFSETQ, per germline. This CDR3 spans 16 amino acids. The V segment lost 0 bases and the J segment 3 bases; nucleotides outside the gene matches: 5.

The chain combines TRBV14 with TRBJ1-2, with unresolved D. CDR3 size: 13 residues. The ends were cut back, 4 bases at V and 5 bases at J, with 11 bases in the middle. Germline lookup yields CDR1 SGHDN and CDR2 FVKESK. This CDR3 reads CASSLGTSYGYTF. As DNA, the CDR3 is TGTGCCAGCAGCCTCGGTACCTCATATGGCTACACCTTC.

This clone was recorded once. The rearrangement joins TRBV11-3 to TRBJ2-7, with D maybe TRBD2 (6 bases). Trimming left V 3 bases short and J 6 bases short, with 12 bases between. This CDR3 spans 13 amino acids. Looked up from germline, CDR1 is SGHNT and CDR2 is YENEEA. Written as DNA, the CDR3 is TGTGCCAGCAGCTTCGACTTGGAGGGCGAGCAGTACTTC. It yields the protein CASSFDLEGEQYF.

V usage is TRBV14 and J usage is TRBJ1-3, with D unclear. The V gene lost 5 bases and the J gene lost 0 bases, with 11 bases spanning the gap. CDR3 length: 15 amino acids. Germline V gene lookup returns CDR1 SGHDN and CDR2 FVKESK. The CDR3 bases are TGTGCCAGCAGCAGTGGACTGGGCTCTGGAAACACCATATATTTT. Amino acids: CASSSGLGSGNTIYF.

The CDR3 is CASSPGDRGFKAFF. The CDR3 DNA follows: TGTGCCAGCAGCCCCGGGGACAGGGGTTTTAAAGCTTTCTTT. V is TRBV9 and J is TRBJ1-1; TRBD1 agrees at 10 bases. CDR1 and CDR2 (germline): SGDLS, YYNGEE. This CDR3 contains 14 residues. V lost 4 bases and J lost 9; bases outside the gene matches: 9.

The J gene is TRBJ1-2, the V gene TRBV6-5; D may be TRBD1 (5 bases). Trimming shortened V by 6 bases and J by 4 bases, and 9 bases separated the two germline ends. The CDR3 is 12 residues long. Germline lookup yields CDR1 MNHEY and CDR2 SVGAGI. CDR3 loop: CASRPGGYGYTF. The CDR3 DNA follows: TGTGCCAGCAGACCGGGGGGCTATGGCTACACCTTC.

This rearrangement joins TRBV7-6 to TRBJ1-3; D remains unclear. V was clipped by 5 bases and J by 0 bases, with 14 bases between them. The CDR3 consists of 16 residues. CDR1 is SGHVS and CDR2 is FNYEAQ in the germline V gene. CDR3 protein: CASSLRAEGSGNTIYF. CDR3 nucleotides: TGTGCCAGCAGCCTTAGGGCCGAGGGCTCTGGAAACACCATATATTTT.

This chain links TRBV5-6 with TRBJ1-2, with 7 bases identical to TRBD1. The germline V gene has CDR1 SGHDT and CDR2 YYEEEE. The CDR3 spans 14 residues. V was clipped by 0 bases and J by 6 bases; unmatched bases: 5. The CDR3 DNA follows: TGTGCCAGCAGCTTGGGACCAGGGGGTGATGGCTACACCTTC. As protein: CASSLGPGGDGYTF.

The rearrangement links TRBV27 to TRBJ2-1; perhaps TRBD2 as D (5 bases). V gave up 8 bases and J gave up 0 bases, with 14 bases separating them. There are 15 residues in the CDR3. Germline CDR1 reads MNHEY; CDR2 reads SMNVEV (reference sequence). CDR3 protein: CASGKAVSSYNEQFF. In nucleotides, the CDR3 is TGTGCCAGCGGTAAAGCGGTGAGCTCCTACAATGAGCAGTTCTTC.